The text below deals with one T cell receptor beta chain. Its target is not known. Clones were read by immunoSEQ multiplex PCR, and TCRdb kept only the in-frame ones, dropping some. Of 90,000 to 150,000 clones listed, about 94% are singletons. CDR1 is SGHTA and CDR2 is FQGTGA in the germline V gene. The CDR3 is made up of 14 amino acids. Trimming removed 2 bases from V and 4 bases from J, with 11 bases in between. The data are from a study of siplizumab effects on memory and regulatory T cells. Study-level results: Unstimulated subsets contained matches for only a minor fraction of alloreactive clones.

This clonotype originated in a human donor in good health. The sample taken for sequencing was non-Treg CD4+ T cells sorted from blood. J is TRBJ1-1 and V is TRBV7-3; perhaps TRBD1 as D (5 bases). In DNA form, the CDR3 reads TGTGCCAGCAGCTTATTAGGGGATAGCACTGAAGCTTTCTTT. This encodes CASSLLGDSTEAFF.